The source of this TCR beta chain is a study of blood T cells in healthy people across ages. As concerns this clonotype: A read error may explain this, as a much larger clone is one base away.

Using a J-beta primer mix together with a sample-barcoded 5' primer, a second PCR was run for about 7 to 12 cycles. Each of the cDNA molecules was tagged by a template-switch adaptor with 12 random nucleotides. TCRdb analysed the 5' RACE reads with MiXCR anew, one entry per CDR3 protein. Here the sample spans over 600,000 distinct CDR3 sequences, about half being singletons. The TCR sequence derives from a man older than 75 in good health. The sequenced material came from blood.

The CDR3 sequence is CASSDTSDSYNEQFF. The CDR3 nucleotides are TGTGCCAGCAGTGACACTAGCGACTCCTACAATGAGCAGTTCTTC. The chain combines TRBV6-4 with TRBJ2-1, with 7 bases identical to TRBD2. This CDR3 has 15 amino acids. Germline V gene data show CDR1 as MRHNA and CDR2 as SNTAGT. J gave up 0 bases and V 2 bases, and 1 base lay outside the gene matches.